The present T cell receptor (beta chain) was sequenced within a study of T cells in narcolepsy. Turning to the study itself: Enrolled donors included narcolepsy type 1 or type 2 patients and healthy controls. Study-wide results and limits: Autoreactive clonotypes reportedly recurred in blood of same and different patients, not controls. Autoreactive clone sequences were missing from some blood memory CD4+ repertoires.

Germline CDR1 is MDHEN and CDR2 is SYDVKM. Trimming removed 9 bases from V and 4 bases from J, with 16 bases in between. The CDR3 covers 14 residues. Comment on this clone: The antigen is not known.

Measured with immunoSEQ multiplex PCR; TCRdb has only the in-frame clones, and not every one. Among tens of thousands of clones listed, around 88% were seen once. The chain carries TRBV28 and TRBJ1-5; maybe TRBD1 (5 bases). This sequence originates from a human donor with narcolepsy. The material sequenced was CD45RA- memory CD4+ T cells from PBMCs. The CDR3 spells CASRGAAKNQPQHF. The CDR3 nucleotides read TGTGCCAGTCGTGGGGCAGCGAAAAATCAGCCCCAGCATTTT.